This is a list of T cell receptor beta chains from one sample in a study of CD8 T cells in ankylosing spondylitis. TCRdb independently ran MiXCR on the 5' RACE reads; one entry per CDR3 protein. The sample has about 400,000 distinct CDR3 sequences; around 20% are singletons. What was sequenced was blood, either unsorted or a sorted T cell fraction (not recorded which). The source of these receptors is a male donor with ankylosing spondylitis or in good health (not recorded which). Both conserved end residues are part of each CDR3. The D gene is left open where the match is weak. Clone size is shown for a subset of rows, as once, few, many or a class of expanded clone.

D: .
J: TRBJ2-2
V: TRBV27
size: few
CDR3: CASSGGYTGELFF
DNA: TGTGCCAGCAGTGGGGGATACACCGGGGAGCTGTTTTTT

D: TRBD1
J: TRBJ2-3
V: TRBV7-7
size: .
CDR3: CASSTGTASTDTQYF
DNA: TGTGCCAGCAGCACCGGGACAGCAAGCACAGATACGCAGTATTTT

D: .
J: TRBJ2-3
V: TRBV29-1
size: many
CDR3: CSAPGQPTDTQYF
DNA: TGCAGCGCACCGGGACAACCCACAGATACGCAGTATTTT

D: .
J: TRBJ2-7
V: TRBV7-6
size: .
CDR3: CASSIAGTTRLEYF
DNA: TGTGCCAGCAGCATAGCAGGGACAACCCGGTTGGAGTACTTC

D: TRBD1
J: TRBJ2-7
V: TRBV15
size: .
CDR3: CATSRGTGGYEQYF
DNA: TGTGCCACCAGCAGAGGTACAGGGGGGTACGAGCAGTACTTC

D: .
J: TRBJ2-2
V: TRBV27
size: .
CDR3: CASSWASSTPGELFF
DNA: TGTGCCAGCAGTTGGGCGAGTTCGACTCCCGGGGAGCTGTTTTTT

D: .
J: TRBJ2-3
V: TRBV4-2
size: .
CDR3: CASGADTDTQYF
DNA: TGTGCCAGCGGGGCGGACACAGATACGCAGTATTTT

D: TRBD2
J: TRBJ2-5
V: TRBV7-3
size: .
CDR3: CASSFSPAGGEETQYF
DNA: TGTGCCAGCAGCTTTAGTCCAGCGGGGGGAGAAGAGACCCAGTACTTC

D: .
J: TRBJ2-1
V: TRBV6-2/TRBV6-3
size: few
CDR3: CASSYPDNEQFF
DNA: TGTGCCAGCAGTTACCCCGACAATGAGCAGTTCTTC

D: TRBD1
J: TRBJ2-2
V: TRBV9
size: .
CDR3: CASSDTGQGAGELFF
DNA: TGTGCCAGCAGCGATACGGGACAGGGGGCCGGGGAGCTGTTTTTT

D: .
J: TRBJ1-1
V: TRBV12-3/TRBV12-4
size: .
CDR3: CASNQNEVAFF
DNA: TGTGCCAGCAACCAGAACGAGGTCGCTTTCTTT

D: TRBD2
J: TRBJ2-3
V: TRBV20-1
size: .
CDR3: CSATRSGGNTDTQYF
DNA: TGCAGTGCCACTCGTAGCGGGGGGAACACAGATACGCAGTATTTT

D: TRBD2
J: TRBJ2-1
V: TRBV24-1
size: few
CDR3: CATSGGLAGASSYNEQFF
DNA: TGTGCCACCAGTGGCGGACTAGCGGGGGCTAGCTCCTACAATGAGCAGTTCTTC

D: TRBD1
J: TRBJ2-7
V: TRBV12-3/TRBV12-4
size: .
CDR3: CASSQTGTASSYEQYF
DNA: TGTGCCAGCAGTCAAACAGGGACAGCGAGCTCCTACGAGCAGTACTTC

D: TRBD2
J: TRBJ2-5
V: TRBV5-1
size: few
CDR3: CASSLGLAVGTQYF
DNA: TGCGCCAGCAGCTTGGGACTAGCGGTCGGGACCCAGTACTTC

D: TRBD1
J: TRBJ1-2
V: TRBV6-5
size: few
CDR3: CASSYSIRGPDGYTF
DNA: TGTGCCAGCAGTTACTCGATCAGGGGGCCGGATGGCTACACCTTC

D: TRBD1
J: TRBJ2-1
V: TRBV29-1
size: few
CDR3: CSARQGAHNEQFF
DNA: TGCAGCGCCAGACAGGGGGCCCACAATGAGCAGTTCTTC

D: .
J: TRBJ2-7
V: TRBV10-3
size: .
CDR3: CAISEGSTYEQYF
DNA: TGTGCCATCAGTGAGGGGTCAACCTACGAGCAGTACTTC

D: .
J: TRBJ1-2
V: TRBV10-2
size: .
CDR3: CASSESGHPIYGYTF
DNA: TGCGCCAGCAGTGAGTCTGGACACCCTATCTATGGCTACACCTTC

D: .
J: TRBJ1-4
V: TRBV7-9
size: few
CDR3: CASSVTGSNEKLFF
DNA: TGTGCCAGCAGCGTGACAGGATCTAATGAAAAACTGTTTTTT

D: TRBD1
J: TRBJ1-2
V: TRBV10-3
size: few
CDR3: CAISESDRGLPNYGYTF
DNA: TGTGCCATCAGTGAGTCGGACAGGGGGCTTCCTAACTATGGCTACACCTTC

D: .
J: TRBJ2-7
V: TRBV24-1
size: .
CDR3: CATRGSEGLEQYF
DNA: TGTGCCACCAGGGGGTCCGAGGGGCTCGAGCAGTACTTC

D: .
J: TRBJ2-1
V: TRBV29-1
size: few
CDR3: CSVEGLRVRSYNEQFF
DNA: TGCAGCGTTGAAGGACTTCGGGTTCGCTCCTACAATGAGCAGTTCTTC

D: .
J: TRBJ1-5
V: TRBV28
size: few
CDR3: CASSAGLSNQPQHF
DNA: TGTGCCAGCAGTGCCGGGTTAAGCAATCAGCCCCAGCATTTT

D: .
J: TRBJ1-1
V: TRBV5-1
size: .
CDR3: CASSLASSAGTEAFF
DNA: TGCGCCAGCAGCTTGGCTTCATCCGCCGGCACTGAAGCTTTCTTT

D: .
J: TRBJ2-2
V: TRBV20-1
size: few
CDR3: CSARDFEGRGNTGELFF
DNA: TGCAGTGCTAGAGATTTTGAGGGCCGGGGGAACACCGGGGAGCTGTTTTTT

D: .
J: TRBJ1-3
V: TRBV20-1
size: .
CDR3: CSARPQGGGNTIYF
DNA: TGCAGTGCTAGGCCCCAGGGAGGGGGAAACACCATATATTTT

D: .
J: TRBJ2-1
V: TRBV5-1
size: few
CDR3: CASSLAAGLTIEQFF
DNA: TGCGCCAGCAGCTTGGCGGCAGGGCTGACAATCGAGCAGTTCTTC

D: TRBD1
J: TRBJ1-5
V: TRBV30
size: few
CDR3: CAWGQGNNQPQHF
DNA: TGTGCCTGGGGACAGGGGAACAATCAGCCCCAGCATTTT

D: TRBD1
J: TRBJ2-7
V: TRBV2
size: few
CDR3: CASKGQGVAYEQYF
DNA: TGTGCCAGCAAGGGACAGGGGGTAGCCTACGAGCAGTACTTC

D: TRBD1
J: TRBJ1-1
V: TRBV29-1
size: few
CDR3: CSGTGLNTEAFF
DNA: TGCAGCGGGACAGGCTTGAACACTGAAGCTTTCTTT

D: TRBD1
J: TRBJ1-2
V: TRBV9
size: .
CDR3: CASSHSGQGRDGYTF
DNA: TGTGCCAGCAGCCACTCGGGACAGGGGCGAGACGGCTACACCTTC

D: .
J: TRBJ2-3
V: TRBV2
size: few
CDR3: CASRTPGLGAPDTQYF
DNA: TGTGCCAGCAGGACTCCGGGACTTGGGGCGCCCGATACGCAGTATTTT

D: .
J: TRBJ2-5
V: TRBV29-1
size: .
CDR3: CSTDGASTETQYF
DNA: TGCAGCACCGACGGGGCTAGTACGGAGACCCAGTACTTC

D: TRBD2
J: TRBJ2-5
V: TRBV15
size: few
CDR3: CATSGFSGAGETQYF
DNA: TGTGCCACCAGCGGGTTTAGCGGGGCTGGAGAGACCCAGTACTTC

D: .
J: TRBJ2-5
V: TRBV15
size: .
CDR3: CATAAGGGLQETQYF
DNA: TGTGCCACCGCCGCAGGGGGAGGCCTCCAAGAGACCCAGTACTTC

D: .
J: TRBJ1-6
V: TRBV6-5
size: .
CDR3: CASSDSTGGSPLHF
DNA: TGTGCCAGCAGTGACTCAACTGGGGGTTCACCCCTCCACTTT

D: .
J: TRBJ2-3
V: TRBV11-2
size: .
CDR3: CASASPGHFDLTKTQYF
DNA: TGTGCCAGCGCCTCCCCCGGACACTTCGACCTCACAAAGACGCAGTATTTT

D: .
J: TRBJ2-2
V: TRBV3-1
size: .
CDR3: CASSQGGFRELFF
DNA: TGTGCCAGCAGCCAAGGGGGGTTCCGGGAGCTGTTTTTT

D: .
J: TRBJ2-3
V: TRBV15
size: .
CDR3: CATSRVTVAVTPDTQYF
DNA: TGTGCCACCAGCAGAGTAACGGTAGCGGTTACCCCAGATACGCAGTATTTT

D: .
J: TRBJ2-7
V: TRBV5-1
size: .
CDR3: CASSSTVGYEQYF
DNA: TGCGCCAGCAGCTCCACCGTGGGCTACGAGCAGTACTTC

D: TRBD2
J: TRBJ2-5
V: TRBV6-5
size: .
CDR3: CASSYPDAGGAWKTQYF
DNA: TGTGCCAGCAGTTACCCCGACGCGGGGGGGGCCTGGAAGACCCAGTACTTC

D: TRBD1
J: TRBJ2-7
V: TRBV28
size: .
CDR3: CASWDRLEQYF
DNA: TGTGCCAGCTGGGACAGACTCGAGCAGTACTTC

D: TRBD2
J: TRBJ2-3
V: TRBV11-2
size: .
CDR3: CASSPPGGNTDTQYF
DNA: TGTGCCAGCAGCCCCCCGGGGGGGAACACAGATACGCAGTATTTT

D: TRBD1
J: TRBJ2-3
V: TRBV10-3
size: .
CDR3: CAISEGGTGAVTDTQYF
DNA: TGTGCCATCAGTGAAGGAGGTACAGGGGCGGTTACAGATACGCAGTATTTT

D: TRBD1
J: TRBJ2-7
V: TRBV3-1
size: .
CDR3: CASSLTGGQDYEQYF
DNA: TGTGCCAGCAGCCTTACAGGGGGCCAAGACTACGAGCAGTACTTC

D: .
J: TRBJ2-6
V: TRBV3-1
size: .
CDR3: CASTRREAGANVLTF
DNA: TGTGCCAGCACCCGGAGGGAGGCTGGGGCCAACGTCCTGACTTTC

D: TRBD2
J: TRBJ2-7
V: TRBV6-2/TRBV6-3
size: few
CDR3: CASSPLIAGVLNEQYF
DNA: TGTGCCAGCAGCCCACTGATAGCGGGGGTATTGAACGAGCAGTACTTC

D: TRBD1
J: TRBJ2-3
V: TRBV6-5
size: few
CDR3: CASSLTGEWSTDTQYF
DNA: TGTGCCAGCAGTTTAACAGGGGAATGGAGCACAGATACGCAGTATTTT

D: TRBD1
J: TRBJ2-7
V: TRBV20-1
size: few
CDR3: CSAWTGKGYEQYF
DNA: TGCAGTGCCTGGACAGGGAAGGGGTACGAGCAGTACTTC

D: .
J: TRBJ1-1
V: TRBV2
size: .
CDR3: CASNPNSEAFF
DNA: TGTGCCAGCAACCCGAATAGTGAAGCTTTCTTT